The rows below give T cell receptor beta chains drawn from one sample of a study of blood T cell repertoires in COVID-19. Profiled with immunoSEQ multiplex PCR; TCRdb holds only in-frame clones, not every one. Altogether some 200,000 clones are present, about nine tenths being singletons, with the ten largest covering less than 3.5%. The sample taken for sequencing was peripheral blood. The receptor source for this set is a man between 65 and 80 years old with acute or convalescent COVID-19. The conserved cysteine and the conserved F or W are not part of the CDR3 here. Fields, in order: J gene, V gene, CDR3 protein.

J gene: TRBJ2-3
V gene: TRBV6-5
CDR3 protein: ASRTGGDGTDTQY

J gene: TRBJ1-6
V gene: TRBV9
CDR3 protein: ASSSMGGASSPLH

J gene: TRBJ2-7
V gene: TRBV12-5
CDR3 protein: ASGHSGEQY

J gene: TRBJ2-7
V gene: TRBV18
CDR3 protein: ASSPPLSGLGNEQY

J gene: TRBJ1-3
V gene: TRBV7-6
CDR3 protein: ASSLGNTLY

J gene: TRBJ1-4
V gene: TRBV5-4
CDR3 protein: ASRGTVNEKLF

J gene: TRBJ1-1
V gene: TRBV11-2
CDR3 protein: ASSLGRGALNTEAF

J gene: TRBJ2-2
V gene: TRBV24-1
CDR3 protein: ATSDRGGTGELF

J gene: TRBJ2-3
V gene: TRBV30
CDR3 protein: AWSRGGADTQY

J gene: TRBJ1-2
V gene: TRBV6-5
CDR3 protein: ASSHRQGSGYT

J gene: TRBJ1-5
V gene: TRBV28
CDR3 protein: ASTFYWARGQGVGDQPQH

J gene: TRBJ1-5
V gene: TRBV25-1
CDR3 protein: ASSGGPSNQPQH

J gene: TRBJ2-5
V gene: TRBV5-4
CDR3 protein: ASSIRTGGETQY

J gene: TRBJ2-5
V gene: TRBV11-3
CDR3 protein: ASSPGGLAGEGGETQY

J gene: TRBJ1-1
V gene: TRBV5-1
CDR3 protein: ASSLDAREAF

J gene: TRBJ2-1
V gene: TRBV18
CDR3 protein: ASSSGLAGTGEQF

J gene: TRBJ2-3
V gene: TRBV6-5
CDR3 protein: ASSRSFRADTQY

J gene: TRBJ2-3
V gene: TRBV2
CDR3 protein: ASSEFADTDTQY

J gene: TRBJ2-2
V gene: TRBV18
CDR3 protein: ASSPPGRGPGYGELF

J gene: TRBJ1-5
V gene: TRBV28
CDR3 protein: ASSTGTGIQPQH

J gene: TRBJ2-5
V gene: TRBV15
CDR3 protein: ATSRGTVQETQY

J gene: TRBJ2-7
V gene: TRBV11-2
CDR3 protein: ASSKAGGGEQY

J gene: TRBJ2-3
V gene: TRBV28
CDR3 protein: ASSLPGGTTDTQY

J gene: TRBJ2-7
V gene: TRBV11-2
CDR3 protein: ASSPRWDTDYEQY

J gene: TRBJ2-7
V gene: TRBV18
CDR3 protein: ASSPGLAQLLEQY

J gene: TRBJ2-3
V gene: TRBV6-6
CDR3 protein: ASSYSKGDTDTQY

J gene: TRBJ1-2
V gene: TRBV15
CDR3 protein: ATSTRDRESGYT

J gene: TRBJ2-1
V gene: TRBV3-1/TRBV3-2
CDR3 protein: ASSQDGGANEQF

J gene: TRBJ2-5
V gene: TRBV9
CDR3 protein: ASSVQGETQY

J gene: TRBJ1-1
V gene: TRBV3-1/TRBV3-2
CDR3 protein: ASSLQGMNTEAF

J gene: TRBJ2-5
V gene: TRBV6-1
CDR3 protein: ASSEQGDRRETQY

J gene: TRBJ2-5
V gene: TRBV3-1/TRBV3-2
CDR3 protein: ASSQDLALGAQETQY

J gene: TRBJ2-2
V gene: TRBV10-2
CDR3 protein: ASSGGTQYTGELF

J gene: TRBJ2-7
V gene: TRBV28
CDR3 protein: ASRRTSGSYEQY

J gene: TRBJ1-2
V gene: TRBV6-1
CDR3 protein: ASSRGGTVYGYT